This T cell receptor (beta chain) was found in a study of a mutant IDH1 vaccine in newly diagnosed glioma. Study-wide background: Treated patients comprised about 60% males and around 40% females, mean age approximately 42 years. Every participant had undergone radiotherapy, temozolomide, or both before, and most underwent both.

As regards this clone: Its antigen remains unknown.

Documented time point: week 47, end of study. A single vaccine dose contained 300 ug of mutant IDH1 20-mer peptide, and topical imiquimod was used with it. General study points: The occurrence of vaccine-induced immune responses was seen in around 93% of patients.

The CDR3 contains 14 residues. Trimming removed 1 base at V and 5 bases at J, with 11 bases between. Germline V lookup: CDR1 SGHTA, CDR2 FQGTGA. Method: immunoSEQ multiplex PCR; TCRdb's copy keeps in-frame clones and lacks some. The sample lists tens of thousands of clones, approximately 88% seen once, with 4.3% in the top ten. The sample consisted of PBMCs, taken from a glioma patient whose treatment included an IDH1 peptide vaccine. This chain connects TRBV7-3 to TRBJ2-5; the D gene is possibly TRBD2 (5 bases). The origin of this receptor is a woman in her twenties or thirties with glioma. Some clones in this sample may be carry-over from other donors' samples. The DNA of the CDR3 is TGTGCCAGCAGCTTAAACGGCGGGTCCGAGACCCAGTACTTC. Protein sequence: CASSLNGGSETQYF.